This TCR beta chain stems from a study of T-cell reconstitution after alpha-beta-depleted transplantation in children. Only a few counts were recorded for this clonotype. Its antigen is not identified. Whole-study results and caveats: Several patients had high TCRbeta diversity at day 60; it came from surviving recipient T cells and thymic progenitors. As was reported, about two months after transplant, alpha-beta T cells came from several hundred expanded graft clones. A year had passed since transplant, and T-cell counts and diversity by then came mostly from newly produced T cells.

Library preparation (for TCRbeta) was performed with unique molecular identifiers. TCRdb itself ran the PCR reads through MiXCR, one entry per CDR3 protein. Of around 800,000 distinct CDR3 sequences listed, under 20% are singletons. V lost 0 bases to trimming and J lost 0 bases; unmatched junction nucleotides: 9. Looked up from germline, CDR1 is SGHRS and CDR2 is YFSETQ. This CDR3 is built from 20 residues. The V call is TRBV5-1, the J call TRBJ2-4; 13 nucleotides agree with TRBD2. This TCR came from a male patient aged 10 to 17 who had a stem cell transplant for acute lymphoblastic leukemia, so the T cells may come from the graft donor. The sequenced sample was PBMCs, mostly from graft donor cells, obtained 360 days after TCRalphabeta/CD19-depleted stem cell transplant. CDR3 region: CASSLVGGLAGVVAKNIQYF. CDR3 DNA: TGCGCCAGCAGCTTGGTCGGCGGACTAGCGGGAGTAGTAGCCAAAAACATTCAGTACTTC.